This is a list of T cell receptor beta chains from one sample in a study of T cells after yellow fever vaccination. Using its own MiXCR run on the 5' RACE reads, TCRdb lists one record per CDR3 protein. Of 400,000 to 450,000 distinct CDR3 sequences detected, roughly a sixth appear once; the ten largest clones hold roughly a sixth. This specimen consisted of PBMCs, obtained before the yellow fever booster vaccination. All receptors derive from a man aged 18 to 29 who received the YFV17D yellow fever vaccine. Each CDR3 is given with its conserved first and last residue. The D gene is left open where the match is weak. The size entry is marked missing in some rows and otherwise reads once, few, many or a size class.

TRBJ2-2 few TRBV4-3 NA TGCGCCAGCAGCCAAGATGAGACGAAAGTCCGATCGAACACCGGGGAGCTGTTTTTT CASSQDETKVRSNTGELFF
TRBJ1-2 NA TRBV6-5 TRBD1 TGTGCCAGCAGTTATGACAGGGGTTTCTACTATGGCTACACCTTC CASSYDRGFYYGYTF
TRBJ1-2 NA TRBV7-2 TRBD1 TGTGCCAGCAGCATGGGACAGGGGCAGGGCTACACCTTC CASSMGQGQGYTF
TRBJ2-5 NA TRBV20-1 NA TGCAGTGCTAGGGGGCCTAGGAACCAGTACTTC CSARGPRNQYF
TRBJ2-1 NA TRBV6-5 TRBD2 TGTGCCAGCAGGACCCGTTCTAGCGGCGATGAGCAGTTCTTC CASRTRSSGDEQFF
TRBJ2-1 few TRBV3-1 TRBD2 TGTGCCAGCAGCCAGGGGACTAGCATTGGAAATGAGCAGTTCTTC CASSQGTSIGNEQFF
TRBJ1-2 few TRBV6-5 NA TGTGCCAGCAGCTACCCTGGAGGTGCCGGCGGCTATGGCTACACCTTC CASSYPGGAGGYGYTF
TRBJ2-7 NA TRBV29-1 TRBD1 TGCAGCGTTGTAAGTGACAGGGGGCCCTACGAGCAGTACTTC CSVVSDRGPYEQYF
TRBJ1-5 few TRBV7-6 NA TGTGCCAGCAGCTTGGGACGTGAAAATCAGCCCCAGCATTTT CASSLGRENQPQHF
TRBJ2-5 few TRBV7-2 NA TGTGCCAGCAGCAGGGTTGAGGGAGAGACCCAGTACTTC CASSRVEGETQYF
TRBJ2-3 few TRBV4-1 NA TGCGCCAGCAGCTACTTTAGCGGCAGCACAGATACGCAGTATTTT CASSYFSGSTDTQYF
TRBJ1-2 NA TRBV29-1 TRBD1 TGCAGCGTTTACGGGACAGGGGGGCGCTACACCTTC CSVYGTGGRYTF
TRBJ2-2 NA TRBV6-1 TRBD1 TGTGCCAGCAGTGAGGGGGACAGCGGGGAGCTGTTTTTT CASSEGDSGELFF
TRBJ1-2 many TRBV12-3/TRBV12-4 NA TGTGCCAGCAGTTTAGCCCACTATGGCTACACCTTC CASSLAHYGYTF
TRBJ2-7 few TRBV7-6 NA TGTGCCAGCGAGATTACAGGGTACCTATACGAGCAGTACTTC CASEITGYLYEQYF
TRBJ2-5 few TRBV7-2 NA TGTGCCAGCAGCCCGGGACACCTAAGAGAGACCCAGTACTTC CASSPGHLRETQYF
TRBJ2-2 few TRBV11-1 TRBD1 TGTGCCAGCAGCAACACAGGGGCCAACACCGGGGAGCTGTTTTTT CASSNTGANTGELFF
TRBJ2-5 many TRBV4-1 NA TGCGCCAGCAGCCAAGCTGGAGCAGGGGGGGGGGAGACCCAGTACTTC CASSQAGAGGGETQYF
TRBJ1-5 few TRBV10-2 NA TGCGCCGTTCGGACCGGGGATCAGCCCCAGCATTTT CAVRTGDQPQHF
TRBJ1-1 NA TRBV20-1 NA TGCAGTGCTAGCGGGGGGAGGGGCGCGAACACTGAAGCTTTCTTT CSASGGRGANTEAFF
TRBJ1-6 few TRBV12-3/TRBV12-4 NA TGTGCCAGCAGTTCTGGGGACTTCAATTCACCCCTCCACTTT CASSSGDFNSPLHF
TRBJ1-5 NA TRBV11-2 NA TGTGCCAGCAGCCACTCTCGGGGAGATCAGCCCCAGCATTTT CASSHSRGDQPQHF
TRBJ2-5 few TRBV4-3 TRBD2 TGCGCCAGCAGCCAATCCTTCGGGGGGGATCTGAAAGAGACCCAGTACTTC CASSQSFGGDLKETQYF
TRBJ1-2 NA TRBV4-3 NA TGCGCCAGCAGCCAAGTAACTCAGGGGAGCTATGGCTACACCTTC CASSQVTQGSYGYTF
TRBJ1-1 few TRBV12-3/TRBV12-4 NA TGTGCCAGCAGTTACGGACGGGACACTGAAGCTTTCTTT CASSYGRDTEAFF
TRBJ2-1 NA TRBV9 TRBD2 TGTGCCAGCAGCGTAGTTCTAGCGGGGTCGGATGAGCAGTTCTTC CASSVVLAGSDEQFF
TRBJ2-3 NA TRBV6-6 NA TGTGCCAGCAGCTTCCAGCCCCGTGCGCAGTATTTT CASSFQPRAQYF
TRBJ2-1 NA TRBV12-3/TRBV12-4 NA TGTGCCAGCAGTTACCAGATTGATGAGCAGTTCTTC CASSYQIDEQFF
TRBJ2-2 NA TRBV5-5 NA TGTGCCAGCAGCTCGGGTGGTTCCGGGGAGCTGTTTTTT CASSSGGSGELFF
TRBJ2-5 NA TRBV5-1 TRBD1 TGCGCCAGCAACCATGGGACAGAGCAAGAGACCCAGTACTTC CASNHGTEQETQYF
TRBJ1-2 NA TRBV6-4 NA TGTGCCAGCAGGGCCACCCCCGGGGGCGGCTATGGCTACACCTTC CASRATPGGGYGYTF
TRBJ1-2 NA TRBV9 TRBD1 TGTGCCAGCAGCGGGGAGGACAGGGGGTCTCGCTACACCTTC CASSGEDRGSRYTF
TRBJ1-3 NA TRBV7-3 NA TGTGCCAGCAGCTCCATGGGGCACGCTGGAAACACCATATATTTT CASSSMGHAGNTIYF
TRBJ2-3 NA TRBV7-6 NA TGTGCCAGCAGCTTACAGGGGGGTACCCACACAGATACGCAGTATTTT CASSLQGGTHTDTQYF